The 22 T cell receptor beta chains in this list originate from one sample, sequenced in a study of T cell responses to AZD1222 COVID-19 vaccine. Generated by immunoSEQ multiplex PCR, the TCRdb table keeps only in-frame clones and is missing some. The sample has over 100,000 clones, around 83% seen once. The sample here was peripheral blood, taken on day 0 of AZD1222 vaccination. The source is an adult in good health.

The gene calls are TRBV10-3 and TRBJ2-2; 12 nucleotides agree with TRBD1. This CDR3 contains 18 residues. J was trimmed by 0 bases and V by 0 bases; bases with no gene match: 2. The germline gives CDR1 ENHRY, CDR2 SYGVKD. CDR3 in amino acids: CAISESGTGGANTGELFF. CDR3 DNA: TGTGCCATCAGTGAGTCAGGGACAGGGGGCGCGAACACCGGGGAGCTGTTTTTT.

The rearrangement links TRBV7-3 to TRBJ2-3; D perhaps matches TRBD2 (6 bases). V lost 3 bases and J 5 bases, leaving 12 bases between the germline ends. This CDR3 contains 14 residues. The germline V gene has CDR1 SGHTA and CDR2 FQGTGA. DNA for the CDR3: TGTGCCAGCAGCTTGGGGGGAGGTATAGATACGCAGTATTTT. It translates to CASSLGGGIDTQYF.

The chain is built from TRBV5-6 and TRBJ2-7; D perhaps matches TRBD1 (8 bases). Trimming shortened V by 3 bases and J by 7 bases, and 20 bases separated the two germline ends. CDR1 SGHDT and CDR2 YYEEEE come from the germline V gene. This CDR3 comprises 15 residues. Written as DNA, the CDR3 is TGTGCCAGCAGCTCCTACAGGGGGGGTCTCCGTGAGCAGTACTTC. Protein sequence: CASSSYRGGLREQYF.

This clone has just one count. The chain combines TRBV9 with TRBJ2-7; 8 nucleotides line up with TRBD2. Per germline, CDR1 SGDLS and CDR2 YYNGEE. CDR3 length equals 15 residues. The junction had 9 bases not matched to a gene; V was cut back by 1 base and J by 6 bases. The CDR3 bases are TGTGCCAGCAGCGTAAGCGGGAGACCCCTTGGCGAGCAGTACTTC. Its protein product is CASSVSGRPLGEQYF.

This rearrangement joins TRBV4-1 to TRBJ2-7; D remains ambiguous. The CDR3 runs to 13 residues. The germline V and J ends were trimmed by 0 bases and 9 bases, with 12 bases remaining between them. Germline V CDR1 and CDR2: MGHRA, YSYEKL. Written as DNA, the CDR3 is TGCGCCAGCAGCCAAGATCGAGAGTCAGCGCAGTACTTC. Translated: CASSQDRESAQYF.

Points on this clone: Additional DNA sequences in this sample encode the identical CDR3. The rearrangement links TRBV9 to TRBJ1-1; D is ambiguous. The germline V gene encodes CDR1 SGDLS and CDR2 YYNGEE. The V and J ends lost 0 bases and 1 base respectively, with 4 bases between them. The CDR3 has 13 amino acids. CDR3 coding DNA: TGTGCCAGCAGCGTAGACAGGAACACTGAAGCTTTCTTT. Amino acids: CASSVDRNTEAFF.

For this clone: The junction departs from germline at one end; a sequencing error may be responsible. The gene calls are TRBV7-9 and TRBJ2-7, with a weak D call TRBD1 (6 bases). The germline gives CDR1 SEHNR, CDR2 FQNEAQ (reference sequence). The CDR3 has 13 amino acids. The DNA for the CDR3 is TGTGCCAGCAGCTTAGGTGAGGGGGACGAACAGTACTTC. This codes for CASSLGEGDEQYF.

This clone has a single count. The rearrangement uses TRBV3-1 (or the pseudogene TRBV3-2) and TRBJ1-6; D gene unclear. This CDR3 contains 14 residues. In germline, CDR1 is LGHDT, CDR2 YNNKEL (reference sequence). Trimming left V 4 bases short and J 14 bases short, with 18 bases between. The CDR3 DNA reads TGTGCCAGCAGCCCCAGCCACAGTTCCTTGACCCTCCACTTT. This encodes CASSPSHSSLTLHF.

The chain carries TRBV18 and TRBJ1-1; D gene unclear. Trimming shortened V by 3 bases and J by 3 bases, and 8 bases separated the two germline ends. The CDR3 sequence is 13 residues long. Germline V gene sequence: CDR1 KGHSH, CDR2 LQKENI. The CDR3 region is CASSPGEDTEAFF. The CDR3 region has the DNA TGTGCCAGCTCACCTGGAGAGGACACTGAAGCTTTCTTT.

This chain connects TRBV7-2 to TRBJ2-3; either TRBD1 or TRBD2 may supply D (6 bases each). Germline CDR1 SGHTA, CDR2 FQGNSA. Trimming shortened V by 1 base and J by 2 bases, and 13 bases separated the two germline ends. The CDR3 extends over 16 amino acids. The CDR3 is CASSLVGGGFTDTQYF. The CDR3 nucleotides read TGTGCCAGCAGCTTAGTCGGAGGGGGATTCACAGATACGCAGTATTTT.

The rearrangement joins TRBV28 to TRBJ1-5, with 7 bases that match TRBD1. Germline V CDR1 and CDR2: MDHEN, SYDVKM. The V gene end was trimmed by 3 bases and the J gene end by 2 bases; junction bases not matched to a gene: 13. The CDR3 is made up of 18 amino acids. The CDR3 DNA reads TGTGCCAGCAGTTTTGACAGGGAACATGGAGCCCGCAATCAGCCCCAGCATTTT. This codes for CASSFDREHGARNQPQHF.

The V gene is TRBV3-1 (or the pseudogene TRBV3-2), the J gene TRBJ2-5; D unclear. Trimming left V 6 bases short and J 5 bases short, with 16 bases between. The CDR3 length is 14 residues. Germline V CDR1 and CDR2: LGHDT, YNNKEL (reference sequence). In DNA, the CDR3 is TGTGCCAGCAGTCTCTTAGAAGTCCGGGAGACCCAGTACTTC. This gives the protein CASSLLEVRETQYF.

The chain carries TRBV27 and TRBJ2-1; the match to TRBD2 covers 8 bases. The junction had 3 bases not matched to a gene; V was cut back by 4 bases and J by 4 bases. CDR1 is MNHEY and CDR2 is SMNVEV in the germline V gene (reference sequence). The CDR3 runs 14 residues. The CDR3 spells CASSSGGAYNEQFF. CDR3 nucleotide sequence: TGTGCCAGCAGTTCGGGGGGGGCTTACAATGAGCAGTTCTTC.

V is TRBV7-8 and J is TRBJ1-6; weak D call: TRBD1 (5 bases). The CDR3 is 13 amino acids. V was pared by 5 bases and J by 10 bases, with 12 bases between. Germline V gives CDR1 SGHVS, CDR2 FQNEAQ. This chain's CDR3 is CASSRGGGSPLHF. The CDR3 nucleotides read TGTGCCAGCAGCCGCGGGGGGGGGTCACCCCTCCACTTT.

The chain couples TRBV6-1 to TRBJ1-3; D unresolved. This CDR3 spans 14 amino acids. V shed 2 bases and J shed 2 bases, with 7 bases lying between them. CDR1 and CDR2 from the germline V gene are MNHNS and SASEGT. CDR3: CASSEPGTGNTIYF. CDR3 coding DNA: TGTGCCAGCAGTGAACCCGGGACTGGAAACACCATATATTTT.

The rearrangement links TRBV28 to TRBJ2-1, with D unresolved. CDR3 length: 18 residues. V lost 1 base and J lost 2, with 18 bases in between. CDR1 is MDHEN and CDR2 is SYDVKM in the germline V gene. CDR3 DNA sequence: TGTGCCAGCAGTTTATTTTGGGATTTGCGGCCAACCTACAATGAGCAGTTCTTC. Protein sequence: CASSLFWDLRPTYNEQFF.

V gene TRBV5-1 combines with J gene TRBJ2-7; no reliable D call. The CDR3 has 15 amino acids. Germline assignment: CDR1 SGHRS and CDR2 YFSETQ. V shed 4 bases and J shed 3 bases, with 17 bases lying between them. As DNA, the CDR3 is TGCGCCAGCAGCCTGAGACCGGACGGAAACTACGAGCAGTACTTC. Translating gives CASSLRPDGNYEQYF.

The V and J genes are TRBV20-1 and TRBJ2-7; D might be TRBD1 or TRBD2, each matching 5 bases. CDR3 length: 18 amino acids. CDR1 is DFQATT and CDR2 is SNEGSKA in the germline V gene (reference sequence). V was shortened by 3 bases and J by 3 bases, with 27 bases between the two germline ends. DNA of the CDR3: TGCAGTGCTAGTCCGGTATCCGGGACCGTTGGTTGGGGCTACGAGCAGTACTTC. This gives the protein CSASPVSGTVGWGYEQYF.

The chain recombines TRBV11-3 with TRBJ2-1, with 7 bases that match TRBD2. The CDR3 length is 16 residues. After removal of 4 bases from V and 8 bases from J, the junction contained 14 bases not matched to a gene. Germline V gene data show CDR1 as SGHNT and CDR2 as YENEEA. In DNA, the CDR3 is TGTGCCAGCAGCTCTATGTTGGGGGAGGGCCGGCATGAGCAGTTCTTC. Its translation: CASSSMLGEGRHEQFF.

The chain combines TRBV6-6 with TRBJ2-5, with 10 nucleotides matching TRBD2. The CDR3 sequence is 15 residues long. J gave up 5 bases and V 2 bases, and 5 bases lay outside the gene matches. CDR1 is MNHNY and CDR2 is SVGAGI in the germline V gene (reference sequence). The CDR3 sequence: CASSYPGAGGETQYF. CDR3 bases: TGTGCCAGCAGTTACCCGGGAGCGGGGGGGGAGACCCAGTACTTC.

The CDR3 spells CASSYDRRDTQYF. As DNA, the CDR3 is TGTGCCAGCAGTTACGACCGAAGAGATACGCAGTATTTT. V is TRBV12-3 or TRBV12-4 and J is TRBJ2-3; D unclear. The CDR3 runs 13 residues. Trimming pared 4 bases from V and 5 bases from J, leaving 10 bases between.

The chain recombines TRBV9 with TRBJ1-3; TRBD1 matches at 7 bases. The CDR3 sequence is 17 residues long. The germline V gene encodes CDR1 SGDLS and CDR2 YYNGEE. V gave up 4 bases and J gave up 0 bases; unmatched junction bases: 10. CDR3 DNA: TGTGCCAGCAGCCCCACTCCGACAGGGTACTCTGGAAACACCATATATTTT. It encodes CASSPTPTGYSGNTIYF.